Listed below are T cell receptor beta chains from one sample, sequenced in a study of blood T cell repertoires in COVID-19. Sequencing used immunoSEQ multiplex PCR; TCRdb keeps in-frame clones, though not all of them. The sample lists some 240,000 clones, roughly 82% seen once, with about 1.4% in the top ten. Material for sequencing was peripheral blood. Source of these receptors: a woman between 40 and 50 years old who had recovered from COVID-19. The CDR3 runs from the conserved cysteine through the conserved F or W. D genes are given only for firm matches. Clone sizes are given selectively: once, few, many, or a class where the clone is expanded.

D: NA
size: NA
J: TRBJ2-7
V: TRBV9
DNA: TGTGCCAGCAGCGTGGGCAGGGATCCCCCCTACGAGCAGTACTTC
CDR3: CASSVGRDPPYEQYF

D: NA
size: NA
J: TRBJ1-2
V: TRBV12-3/TRBV12-4
DNA: TGTGCCAGCACCCAGGGGTTAGTCTATGGCTACACCTTC
CDR3: CASTQGLVYGYTF

D: NA
size: NA
J: TRBJ1-1
V: TRBV28
DNA: TGTGCCAGCAGTTTATCCACCCCGGGGATGAACACTGAAGCTTTCTTT
CDR3: CASSLSTPGMNTEAFF

D: NA
size: NA
J: TRBJ1-2
V: TRBV25-1
DNA: TGTGCCAGCCGCCAGGGAAACTATGGCTACACCTTC
CDR3: CASRQGNYGYTF

D: NA
size: NA
J: TRBJ1-6
V: TRBV27
DNA: TGTGCCAGCAGTTTATCACAGGGTTATAATTCACCCCTCCACTTT
CDR3: CASSLSQGYNSPLHF

D: NA
size: NA
J: TRBJ2-3
V: TRBV29-1
DNA: TGCAGCGTCGAGAAGCCGGGTCAGATGAATACGCAGTATTTT
CDR3: CSVEKPGQMNTQYF

D: TRBD1
size: NA
J: TRBJ2-7
V: TRBV3-1/TRBV3-2
DNA: TGTGCCAGCAGCCAAGTCCTTTCAGGTCCGTGGGACAGAAACTACGAGCAGTACTTC
CDR3: CASSQVLSGPWDRNYEQYF

D: NA
size: NA
J: TRBJ2-5
V: TRBV10-2
DNA: TGCGCCAGCAGTGACAGGGTTGGGGGCGCAACAGAGACCCAGTACTTC
CDR3: CASSDRVGGATETQYF

D: TRBD2
size: NA
J: TRBJ2-5
V: TRBV3-1/TRBV3-2
DNA: TGTGCCAGCAGCCAGGGACTAGCGGGGCAAGAGACCCAGTACTTC
CDR3: CASSQGLAGQETQYF

D: NA
size: NA
J: TRBJ1-5
V: TRBV6-2/TRBV6-3
DNA: TGTGCCAGCAGTTCGGGCAATCAGCCCCAGCATTTT
CDR3: CASSSGNQPQHF

D: NA
size: NA
J: TRBJ2-7
V: TRBV30
DNA: TGTGCCTGGAGCAGGGGCGCTATAACCTACGAGCAGTACTTC
CDR3: CAWSRGAITYEQYF

D: NA
size: NA
J: TRBJ2-3
V: TRBV5-1
DNA: TGCGCCAGCAGCTTGGTCGGGAGCACAGATACGCAGTATTTT
CDR3: CASSLVGSTDTQYF

D: NA
size: NA
J: TRBJ1-6
V: TRBV4-3
DNA: TGCGCCAGCAGCCAAGATTTCGACAGGCATAATTCACCCCTCCACTTT
CDR3: CASSQDFDRHNSPLHF

D: TRBD1
size: NA
J: TRBJ1-6
V: TRBV7-2
DNA: TGTGCCAGCAGTCCCCCAGGGGGAGGTAATTCACCCCTCCACTTT
CDR3: CASSPPGGGNSPLHF

D: NA
size: NA
J: TRBJ1-6
V: TRBV11-2
DNA: TGTGCCAGCAGCTTAGCGGGTTATAATTCACCCCTCCACTTT
CDR3: CASSLAGYNSPLHF

D: TRBD1
size: NA
J: TRBJ1-2
V: TRBV6-6
DNA: TGTGCCAGCATTCTGGACAGGGACTATGGCTACACCTTC
CDR3: CASILDRDYGYTF

D: NA
size: NA
J: TRBJ2-2
V: TRBV11-3
DNA: TGTGCCAGCAGGGATGGGACTTCCACCGGGGAGCTGTTTTTT
CDR3: CASRDGTSTGELFF

D: NA
size: NA
J: TRBJ1-1
V: TRBV4-3
DNA: TGCGCCAGCAGCCAAGCCCAAGGGGATGAAGCTTTCTTT
CDR3: CASSQAQGDEAFF

D: NA
size: NA
J: TRBJ1-5
V: TRBV30
DNA: TGTGCCTGGAGTCGAACCGGGGGGCAAGCTCAGCCCCAGCATTTT
CDR3: CAWSRTGGQAQPQHF

D: NA
size: NA
J: TRBJ1-2
V: TRBV3-1/TRBV3-2
DNA: TGTGCCAGCAGCCAAGAGAGTATACGTGGCTACACCTTC
CDR3: CASSQESIRGYTF

D: NA
size: NA
J: TRBJ1-1
V: TRBV4-2
DNA: TGTGCCACCGCCCCAGGGACTTCGGGGATCACTGAAGCTTTCTTT
CDR3: CATAPGTSGITEAFF

D: NA
size: few
J: TRBJ2-7
V: TRBV7-9
DNA: TGTGCCAGCAGCTTATTTTTGGCTGAGGAAGTCTCCTACGAGCAGTACTTC
CDR3: CASSLFLAEEVSYEQYF

D: TRBD1
size: NA
J: TRBJ1-2
V: TRBV5-1
DNA: TGCGCCAGCAGCCGGACAGGGGGTGGGGATAACTATGGCTACACCTTC
CDR3: CASSRTGGGDNYGYTF

D: TRBD1
size: few
J: TRBJ1-1
V: TRBV6-5
DNA: TGTGCCAGCAGTCAACAGGGGTTGACTGAAGCTTTCTTT
CDR3: CASSQQGLTEAFF

D: NA
size: few
J: TRBJ1-1
V: TRBV3-1/TRBV3-2
DNA: TGTGCCAGCAGCCACAGCGATAGTCACACTGAAGCTTTCTTT
CDR3: CASSHSDSHTEAFF

D: TRBD1
size: NA
J: TRBJ1-4
V: TRBV19
DNA: TGTGCCAGTAGTATCATCGCGACAGGGGGCTTTGCAACTAATGAAAAACTGTTTTTT
CDR3: CASSIIATGGFATNEKLFF

D: TRBD1
size: NA
J: TRBJ1-2
V: TRBV6-5
DNA: TGTGCCAGCAGGACTCTGTTTCAGGGGGCGGGTAGCTACACCTTC
CDR3: CASRTLFQGAGSYTF

D: NA
size: NA
J: TRBJ1-4
V: TRBV12-3/TRBV12-4
DNA: TGTGCCAGCAGTTATAACAGCGAAAAACTGTTTTTT
CDR3: CASSYNSEKLFF

D: NA
size: NA
J: TRBJ2-1
V: TRBV10-3
DNA: TGTGCCATCAGTGAGTCGGGGCAGGACAATGAGCAGTTCTTC
CDR3: CAISESGQDNEQFF

D: NA
size: NA
J: TRBJ2-5
V: TRBV6-2/TRBV6-3
DNA: TGTGCCAGCAGTTACTCGATTCGGGTAGAGACCCAGTACTTC
CDR3: CASSYSIRVETQYF

D: NA
size: few
J: TRBJ1-1
V: TRBV30
DNA: TGTGCCTGGAGTGAGGGAGCCCGCAAGAACACTGAAGCTTTCTTT
CDR3: CAWSEGARKNTEAFF

D: NA
size: NA
J: TRBJ2-6
V: TRBV5-1
DNA: TGCGCCAGCAGTACTGGTATCGGGGCCAACGTCCTGACTTTC
CDR3: CASSTGIGANVLTF

D: TRBD1
size: NA
J: TRBJ2-7
V: TRBV11-3
DNA: TGTGCCAGCAGCTTAGGGACAGGAGACGAGCAGTACTTC
CDR3: CASSLGTGDEQYF

D: NA
size: NA
J: TRBJ2-5
V: TRBV14
DNA: TGTGCCAGCAGCCAACGAGAGCGCCCAGAAGAGACCCAGTACTTC
CDR3: CASSQRERPEETQYF

D: NA
size: NA
J: TRBJ2-4
V: TRBV20-1
DNA: TGCAGTGCGACTACTAAAAACATTCAGTACTTC
CDR3: CSATTKNIQYF

D: TRBD1
size: NA
J: TRBJ1-4
V: TRBV7-2
DNA: TGTGCCAGCAGCCAAGGACAGGGGAGAGGTGAAAAACTGTTTTTT
CDR3: CASSQGQGRGEKLFF

D: NA
size: NA
J: TRBJ1-6
V: TRBV6-1
DNA: TGTGCCAGCAGTGAAAGCACCTCGGGAGATTCACCCCTCCACTTT
CDR3: CASSESTSGDSPLHF

D: TRBD1
size: NA
J: TRBJ1-5
V: TRBV19
DNA: TGTGCCAGTACGGTGGACAGGGAGCATAGCAATCAGCCCCAGCATTTT
CDR3: CASTVDREHSNQPQHF

D: TRBD1
size: NA
J: TRBJ2-1
V: TRBV7-9
DNA: TGTGCCAGCAGCCTCTCGACAGGGGTTAAAAATGAGCAGTTCTTC
CDR3: CASSLSTGVKNEQFF

D: NA
size: NA
J: TRBJ2-3
V: TRBV7-6
DNA: TGTGCCAGCAGCCCGGCGGGAACCACGAGTCCAGATACGCAGTATTTT
CDR3: CASSPAGTTSPDTQYF

D: TRBD1
size: NA
J: TRBJ1-3
V: TRBV30
DNA: TGTGCCTGGAGTCTCCCGACCGGACAGGGTGCCAGGGTGGTTTCTGGAAACACCATATATTTT
CDR3: CAWSLPTGQGARVVSGNTIYF

D: NA
size: NA
J: TRBJ2-5
V: TRBV4-3
DNA: TGCGCCAGCAGCCAAGTCGCTAGCACGGAGACCCAGTACTTC
CDR3: CASSQVASTETQYF

D: TRBD2
size: NA
J: TRBJ2-1
V: TRBV6-5
DNA: TGTGCCAGCAGAAAGACTAGCGGGGGTCCTAATGAGCAGTTCTTC
CDR3: CASRKTSGGPNEQFF

D: TRBD1
size: NA
J: TRBJ2-7
V: TRBV18
DNA: TGTGCCAGCTCAACATTCGGACAGGGGGAAGGCGAGCAGTACTTC
CDR3: CASSTFGQGEGEQYF

D: TRBD1
size: NA
J: TRBJ2-7
V: TRBV6-6
DNA: TGTGCCAGCAGCCCGACAGGGGTCCCTAACTACGAGCAGTACTTC
CDR3: CASSPTGVPNYEQYF

D: NA
size: NA
J: TRBJ1-5
V: TRBV7-9
DNA: TGTGCCAGCAGCCCTCAGAATAGCAATCAGCCCCAGCATTTT
CDR3: CASSPQNSNQPQHF

D: NA
size: NA
J: TRBJ1-2
V: TRBV6-4
DNA: TGTGCCAGCAGTGGGACAGCTTCCGACTATGGCTACACCTTC
CDR3: CASSGTASDYGYTF

D: TRBD2
size: NA
J: TRBJ2-3
V: TRBV5-1
DNA: TGCGCCAGCAGCACGGGACTAGCGGGGGTGGGAGATACGCAGTATTTT
CDR3: CASSTGLAGVGDTQYF

D: NA
size: NA
J: TRBJ2-7
V: TRBV10-2
DNA: TGCGCCAGCAGTGAGTTGGGGCAGGGGAACTACGAGCAGTACTTC
CDR3: CASSELGQGNYEQYF

D: TRBD1
size: NA
J: TRBJ1-4
V: TRBV7-8
DNA: TGTGCCAGCAGCTTGGGACAGGGTAGGGGTGAAAAACTGTTTTTT
CDR3: CASSLGQGRGEKLFF

D: TRBD1
size: NA
J: TRBJ2-5
V: TRBV25-1
DNA: TGTGCCAGCGGCAGGGGGTCTCAAGAGACCCAGTACTTC
CDR3: CASGRGSQETQYF

D: TRBD1
size: NA
J: TRBJ1-1
V: TRBV27
DNA: TGTGCCAGCAGTAACGACAGGGTGCTCAGTGGCGCTGAAGCTTTCTTT
CDR3: CASSNDRVLSGAEAFF

D: NA
size: NA
J: TRBJ2-7
V: TRBV18
DNA: TGTGCCAGCTCACCGACCGATGCTAGCTCCTACGAGCAGTACTTC
CDR3: CASSPTDASSYEQYF

D: NA
size: NA
J: TRBJ2-2
V: TRBV11-3
DNA: TGTGCCAGCAGCTTAGGGCCCCCCGCACTAAGGGGGGAGCTGTTTTTT
CDR3: CASSLGPPALRGELFF

D: NA
size: NA
J: TRBJ2-1
V: TRBV4-3
DNA: TGCGCCAGCAGCCAAGATCTGGCAGGGGTGCGGAATGAGCAGTTCTTC
CDR3: CASSQDLAGVRNEQFF

D: NA
size: NA
J: TRBJ1-2
V: TRBV5-5
DNA: TGTGCCAGCAGCTTGGGCGACTATGGCTACACCTTC
CDR3: CASSLGDYGYTF

D: NA
size: NA
J: TRBJ2-5
V: TRBV7-7
DNA: TGTGCTAGCAGCTTAAGTTCGGCTAGCCAAGAGACCCAGTACTTC
CDR3: CASSLSSASQETQYF

D: NA
size: NA
J: TRBJ2-7
V: TRBV19
DNA: TGTGCCAGTAGTGCGGGCTACGAGCAGTACTTC
CDR3: CASSAGYEQYF

D: TRBD1
size: NA
J: TRBJ1-1
V: TRBV7-8
DNA: TGTGCCAGCAGCTCGGCGCAGGGGGTTGCCACTGAAGCTTTCTTT
CDR3: CASSSAQGVATEAFF